This T cell receptor (beta chain) was obtained from a study of beta chain features in type 1 diabetes. The trim removed 8 bases at V and 9 bases at J, leaving 13 bases unmatched. This CDR3 is 15 amino acids long. Germline lookup yields CDR1 ENHRY and CDR2 SYGVKD. Reverse transcription of all isolated RNA meant that expressed TCRB transcripts were sequenced. Sequenced by immunoSEQ multiplex PCR; TCRdb stores in-frame clones only, minus some. Among 250,000 to 350,000 clones listed, 13% to 15% were seen once. Material for sequencing was central memory CD4+ T cells from blood. V gene TRBV10-3 combines with J gene TRBJ2-1; 10 bases align to TRBD1. The TCR comes from a man in his thirties or forties in good health. CDR3 residues: CAIRGDAGQGSEQFF. CDR3 coding DNA: TGTGCCATCCGGGGAGACGCGGGACAGGGGAGTGAGCAGTTCTTC.